The rows below give T cell receptor beta chains drawn from one sample of a study of blood T cell repertoires in COVID-19. Generated by immunoSEQ multiplex PCR, the TCRdb table keeps only in-frame clones and is missing some. The sample records under 75,000 clones, approximately 77% being singletons. Specimen: peripheral blood. The receptors derive from a woman between 65 and 79 years old with COVID-19, enrolled during active disease. CDR3s include the opening cysteine and the closing phenylalanine or tryptophan. A D gene is named only where the DNA matches it firmly. The size entry is marked missing in some rows and otherwise reads once, few, many or a size class.

D: NA; V: TRBV5-6; J: TRBJ1-5; size: NA; DNA: TGTGCCAGCAGTCTAGGCAGAAATCAGCCCCAGCATTTT; CDR3: CASSLGRNQPQHF
D: NA; V: TRBV7-2; J: TRBJ1-5; size: NA; DNA: TGTGCCAGCAGCTTAGGAACAGGGTGGCAGCCCCAGCATTTT; CDR3: CASSLGTGWQPQHF
D: NA; V: TRBV10-3; J: TRBJ1-2; size: NA; DNA: TGTGCCATCAGTGAGTCGGGGGGCTATGGCTACACCTTC; CDR3: CAISESGGYGYTF
D: NA; V: TRBV10-3; J: TRBJ2-7; size: few; DNA: TGTGCCATCAGTCAAAGTAGTCGGACAGATGGCGAGCAGTACTTC; CDR3: CAISQSSRTDGEQYF
D: NA; V: TRBV28; J: TRBJ1-2; size: NA; DNA: TGTGCCAGCAGTCCCTTATATGGCTACACCTTC; CDR3: CASSPLYGYTF
D: TRBD1; V: TRBV20-1; J: TRBJ1-1; size: NA; DNA: TGCAGGGCGACAGGGGGTAGTAAAGCTTTCTTT; CDR3: CRATGGSKAFF
D: NA; V: TRBV2; J: TRBJ2-5; size: few; DNA: TGTGCCAGGACCCCGGGACTCTCCCTTGAGACCCAGTACTTC; CDR3: CARTPGLSLETQYF
D: NA; V: TRBV2; J: TRBJ1-2; size: NA; DNA: TGTGCCAGCAGTAACTCTCTACACTATGGCTACACCTTC; CDR3: CASSNSLHYGYTF
D: TRBD1; V: TRBV29-1; J: TRBJ1-1; size: once; DNA: TGCAGCGTACAGCCCCGCCGGACAGGGGTTTTAAGGAGCACTGAAGCTTTCTTT; CDR3: CSVQPRRTGVLRSTEAFF
D: TRBD2; V: TRBV27; J: TRBJ2-6; size: NA; DNA: TGTGCCAGCAGGGAGCTAGCGGGATCCAACTCTGGGGCCAACGTCCTGACTTTC; CDR3: CASRELAGSNSGANVLTF
D: TRBD2; V: TRBV4-1; J: TRBJ2-1; size: once; DNA: TGCGCCAGCAGCCCTAGCGGGGGAGGGTACAATGAGCAGTTCTTC; CDR3: CASSPSGGGYNEQFF
D: NA; V: TRBV7-6; J: TRBJ2-1; size: NA; DNA: TGTGCCAGCAGCCCCAGGGTGGAGAGCTCCTACAATGAGCAGTTCTTC; CDR3: CASSPRVESSYNEQFF
D: NA; V: TRBV4-2; J: TRBJ2-2; size: NA; DNA: TGTGCCAGCAGCCAAGATGGGGCGACTGGGGAGCTGTTTTTT; CDR3: CASSQDGATGELFF
D: TRBD1; V: TRBV9; J: TRBJ2-3; size: NA; DNA: TGTGCCAGCAGCGCCTGGGACAGAAGCACAGATACGCAGTATTTT; CDR3: CASSAWDRSTDTQYF
D: NA; V: TRBV2; J: TRBJ1-5; size: NA; DNA: TGTGCCAGCAGTGAAGACAGCGCGGGTCAGCCCCAGCATTTT; CDR3: CASSEDSAGQPQHF
D: NA; V: TRBV4-1; J: TRBJ2-5; size: NA; DNA: TGCGCCAGCAGCCAAGCTGCGGGCCAAGAGACCCAGTACTTC; CDR3: CASSQAAGQETQYF
D: TRBD2; V: TRBV6-5; J: TRBJ2-3; size: NA; DNA: TGTGCCAGCGAGATAGCGGGGGACACAGATACGCAGTATTTT; CDR3: CASEIAGDTDTQYF
D: TRBD1; V: TRBV5-1; J: TRBJ1-2; size: once; DNA: TGCGCCAGCAGCCAGGGGGACACTCGCTATGGCTACACCTTC; CDR3: CASSQGDTRYGYTF
D: TRBD2; V: TRBV7-2; J: TRBJ2-3; size: NA; DNA: TGTGCCAGCCGGGAGCGGGGGGTGATAGATACGCAGTATTTT; CDR3: CASRERGVIDTQYF
D: TRBD2; V: TRBV5-6; J: TRBJ2-3; size: NA; DNA: TGTGCCAGCAGCCTCTTCACTAGCGGGGGGCTGGCAGATACGCAGTATTTT; CDR3: CASSLFTSGGLADTQYF
D: NA; V: TRBV4-2; J: TRBJ2-1; size: few; DNA: TGTGCCAGCAGCTCTAGCCCCACTAGTAGTGAGCAGTTCTTC; CDR3: CASSSSPTSSEQFF
D: NA; V: TRBV11-3; J: TRBJ1-1; size: NA; DNA: TGTGCCAGCAGCTTACTCTCGAACACTGAAGCTTTCTTT; CDR3: CASSLLSNTEAFF
D: TRBD2; V: TRBV9; J: TRBJ2-7; size: NA; DNA: TGTGCCAGCAGCCCCGGGGGGGCAGCCTACGAGCAGTACTTC; CDR3: CASSPGGAAYEQYF
D: TRBD1; V: TRBV6-4; J: TRBJ1-1; size: NA; DNA: TGTGCCAGCAGCCGGGACAGGGTGTCCCACACTGAAGCTTTCTTT; CDR3: CASSRDRVSHTEAFF
D: NA; V: TRBV27; J: TRBJ1-6; size: NA; DNA: TGTGCCAGCAGTCCCCGGGGGGTGAGGAATTCACCCCTCCACTTT; CDR3: CASSPRGVRNSPLHF
D: TRBD2; V: TRBV9; J: TRBJ2-5; size: NA; DNA: TGTGCCAGCAGCGTTTTGGGGGGAGCGGGGGAGACCCAGTACTTC; CDR3: CASSVLGGAGETQYF
D: TRBD2; V: TRBV10-3; J: TRBJ2-5; size: NA; DNA: TGTGCCATCCGTAGCGGGAGTGAGACCCAGTACTTC; CDR3: CAIRSGSETQYF
D: NA; V: TRBV12-3/TRBV12-4; J: TRBJ1-1; size: NA; DNA: TGTGCCAGCAGTTCGCGACAGGTGGCTGAAGCTTTCTTT; CDR3: CASSSRQVAEAFF
D: TRBD1; V: TRBV3-1/TRBV3-2; J: TRBJ1-1; size: NA; DNA: TGTGCCAGCAGCCAGGGACAGGCTCCGGGTACTGAAGCTTTCTTT; CDR3: CASSQGQAPGTEAFF
D: TRBD1; V: TRBV19; J: TRBJ1-6; size: once; DNA: TGTGCCAGTAGCCCCACACCGGGACAGAAGAATTCACCCCTCCACTTT; CDR3: CASSPTPGQKNSPLHF
D: NA; V: TRBV19; J: TRBJ1-5; size: few; DNA: TGTGCCAGTAGTATGGTTAGGAGGGCCGGTCAGCCCCAGCATTTT; CDR3: CASSMVRRAGQPQHF
D: NA; V: TRBV21-1; J: TRBJ1-6; size: NA; DNA: TGTGCCAGCAGCAAGGGTGGGGCAGGTATCGCACCCCTCCACTTT; CDR3: CASSKGGAGIAPLHF
D: TRBD2; V: TRBV10-2; J: TRBJ2-3; size: NA; DNA: TGCGCCAGCAGCGTCTCCACTAGCGGCCTCACAGATACGCAGTATTTT; CDR3: CASSVSTSGLTDTQYF
D: NA; V: TRBV7-2; J: TRBJ2-7; size: few; DNA: TGTGCCAGCAGCTTGGCAGGGGACGGGTACGAGCAGTACTTC; CDR3: CASSLAGDGYEQYF
D: NA; V: TRBV7-6; J: TRBJ2-3; size: NA; DNA: TGTGCCAGCAGCTTAGGTGGGGGGGCTGGTTCAGATACGCAGTATTTT; CDR3: CASSLGGGAGSDTQYF
D: NA; V: TRBV2; J: TRBJ2-3; size: NA; DNA: TGTGCCAGCAGTGACCAGGGCCCCCAGGGGCCGCAGTATTTT; CDR3: CASSDQGPQGPQYF
D: NA; V: TRBV5-5; J: TRBJ1-5; size: NA; DNA: TGTGCCAGCAGCTTGGTGGGTCAGGGGAACAATCAGCCCCAGCATTTT; CDR3: CASSLVGQGNNQPQHF
D: TRBD1; V: TRBV9; J: TRBJ1-1; size: few; DNA: TGTGCCAGCAGCGCAACAGGGGCGTCGAACACTGAAGCTTTCTTT; CDR3: CASSATGASNTEAFF
D: NA; V: TRBV19; J: TRBJ2-3; size: NA; DNA: TGTGCCAGTAGTATAGGAACAGGGAAGGCAGATACGCAGTATTTT; CDR3: CASSIGTGKADTQYF
D: NA; V: TRBV23-1; J: TRBJ1-1; size: NA; DNA: TGCGCCAGCAGTCAACAGGGAAACACTGAAGCTTTCTTT; CDR3: CASSQQGNTEAFF
D: NA; V: TRBV9; J: TRBJ2-5; size: once; DNA: TGTGCCAGCAGCGTAGCCCCAGTCCTGTACCAAGAGACCCAGTACTTC; CDR3: CASSVAPVLYQETQYF
D: TRBD2; V: TRBV5-4; J: TRBJ2-7; size: NA; DNA: TGTGCCAGCAGCTTGGCAGCGGGGGACTCCTACGAGCAGTACTTC; CDR3: CASSLAAGDSYEQYF
D: NA; V: TRBV2; J: TRBJ1-2; size: NA; DNA: TGTGCCAGCAGCCCCGGGACACGGGATGGCTACACCTTC; CDR3: CASSPGTRDGYTF
D: TRBD1; V: TRBV27; J: TRBJ2-1; size: NA; DNA: TGTGCCAGCAGTTTATCCAAAGGCACAGGGGCAACCAGCGATGAGCAGTTCTTC; CDR3: CASSLSKGTGATSDEQFF
D: NA; V: TRBV6-6; J: TRBJ1-3; size: NA; DNA: TGTGCCAGCAGTTACACGCTGGGAGACACCATATATTTT; CDR3: CASSYTLGDTIYF
D: NA; V: TRBV7-8; J: TRBJ1-5; size: NA; DNA: TGTGCCAGCAGCGGTCGGGGGACCAGCAATCAGCCCCAGCATTTT; CDR3: CASSGRGTSNQPQHF
D: TRBD1; V: TRBV9; J: TRBJ1-1; size: NA; DNA: TGTGCCAGCAGCGTCCGACAGGGGACTGAAGCTTTCTTT; CDR3: CASSVRQGTEAFF
D: TRBD2; V: TRBV2; J: TRBJ2-3; size: NA; DNA: TGTGCCAGCAGTCCCGATCTAGCGGGAGCCTGGGATACGCAGTATTTT; CDR3: CASSPDLAGAWDTQYF
D: NA; V: TRBV3-1/TRBV3-2; J: TRBJ2-3; size: NA; DNA: TGTGCCAGCAGCCAAAGCGGGCTTACAGATACGCAGTATTTT; CDR3: CASSQSGLTDTQYF
D: TRBD2; V: TRBV7-3; J: TRBJ2-1; size: NA; DNA: TGTGCCAGCAGCTTAAAATCGCGGGGGGGCGTGGATGAGCAGTTCTTC; CDR3: CASSLKSRGGVDEQFF
D: NA; V: TRBV12-3/TRBV12-4; J: TRBJ2-7; size: NA; DNA: TGTGCCAGCAAGCTCTGGCGGAGCGAGCAGTACTTC; CDR3: CASKLWRSEQYF
D: TRBD1; V: TRBV11-2; J: TRBJ1-6; size: NA; DNA: TGTGCCAGCAGCTTACGGGCAGGGGGCAGATCACCCCTCCACTTT; CDR3: CASSLRAGGRSPLHF